These T cell receptor beta chains were read from a single sample in a study of identifying expanded T cells in peripheral blood. Using immunoSEQ multiplex PCR, the repertoire was profiled, and TCRdb retains in-frame clones only, with some absent. The sample consists of 80,000 to 90,000 clones, approximately 86% of them appearing once. The specimen sequenced was blood. These receptors all come from a person aged 18 to 70 in good health. The CDR3 runs from the conserved cysteine through the conserved F or W. A D gene is named only where the DNA matches it firmly. Not all rows give a size; the values are once, few, many and, for expanded clones, a class.

d_call	clone_size	v_call	j_call	cdr3_aa	cdr3_nt
TRBD2	NA	TRBV9	TRBJ2-1	CASSVASGVSWQFF	TGTGCCAGCAGCGTAGCTAGCGGGGTCTCCTGGCAGTTCTTC
TRBD1	NA	TRBV4-1	TRBJ1-1	CASSQGGTANTEAFF	TGCGCCAGCAGCCAAGGGGGGACAGCGAACACTGAAGCTTTCTTT
NA	NA	TRBV19	TRBJ1-3	CASSIDSPGYGNTIYF	TGTGCCAGTAGTATAGATTCGCCAGGGTATGGAAACACCATATATTTT
NA	once	TRBV19	TRBJ1-2	CASSILQEAWGGYTF	TGTGCCAGTAGTATTCTGCAAGAGGCCTGGGGTGGCTACACCTTC
TRBD2	NA	TRBV7-2	TRBJ2-1	CASSSTTSGGSGNEQFF	TGTGCCAGCAGCTCGACGACTAGCGGGGGGAGTGGGAATGAGCAGTTCTTC
TRBD1	NA	TRBV30	TRBJ1-2	CAWSVGTGNYGYTF	TGTGCCTGGAGTGTAGGGACAGGGAACTATGGCTACACCTTC
NA	NA	TRBV19	TRBJ1-6	CASSYGSLGNSPLHF	TGTGCCAGTAGTTATGGGTCCCTCGGGAATTCACCCCTCCACTTT
NA	NA	TRBV6-6	TRBJ1-4	CASSYGRGTRVEKLFF	TGTGCCAGCAGTTACGGTCGGGGGACCCGCGTGGAAAAACTGTTTTTT
NA	NA	TRBV6-5	TRBJ1-3	CATKFDTIYF	TGTGCCACCAAATTCGACACCATATATTTT
TRBD1	NA	TRBV5-1	TRBJ2-5	CASSLGQGRQETQYF	TGCGCCAGCAGCCTGGGACAGGGGAGGCAAGAGACCCAGTACTTC
TRBD1	NA	TRBV2	TRBJ2-2	CASTTGDLTGELFF	TGTGCCAGCACGACAGGGGATCTGACCGGGGAGCTGTTTTTT
NA	NA	TRBV7-6	TRBJ2-5	CASSDDPFRGGQETQYF	TGTGCCAGCAGCGACGATCCCTTCAGGGGTGGCCAAGAGACCCAGTACTTC
NA	few	TRBV11-2	TRBJ2-1	CASSYMGQGQFF	TGTGCCAGCAGCTACATGGGGCAGGGGCAGTTCTTC
NA	NA	TRBV2	TRBJ2-5	CASLDRLQETQYF	TGTGCCAGCCTAGACAGGTTACAAGAGACCCAGTACTTC
TRBD2	NA	TRBV9	TRBJ2-3	CASSTLAGTTDTQYF	TGTGCCAGCAGCACCTTAGCGGGGACCACAGATACGCAGTATTTT
NA	NA	TRBV10-3	TRBJ1-2	CAISPPGNYGYTF	TGTGCCATCAGTCCCCCGGGAAACTACGGCTACACCTTC
NA	NA	TRBV7-8	TRBJ2-7	CASSLRGGRGYEQYF	TGTGCCAGCAGCTTACGAGGGGGGCGCGGATACGAGCAGTACTTC
TRBD2	NA	TRBV25-1	TRBJ2-3	CASSGRGADTQYF	TGTGCCAGCAGTGGCCGGGGGGCAGATACGCAGTATTTT
TRBD1	few	TRBV5-4	TRBJ1-2	CASSLRDSIYTF	TGTGCCAGCAGCTTGAGGGACAGTATCTACACCTTC
NA	few	TRBV7-2	TRBJ2-2	CASSFFRSGELFF	TGTGCCAGCAGCTTCTTCCGGTCCGGGGAGCTGTTTTTT
NA	NA	TRBV18	TRBJ2-2	CASSRGTGELFF	TGTGCCAGCTCACGGGGCACCGGGGAGCTGTTTTTT
NA	NA	TRBV28	TRBJ1-1	CASSLMGSEAFF	TGTGCCAGCAGTTTAATGGGGTCGGAAGCTTTCTTT
TRBD2	NA	TRBV10-1	TRBJ2-1	CASSEPGLAGSNEQFF	TGCGCCAGCAGTGAGCCGGGACTAGCGGGGAGCAATGAGCAGTTCTTC
NA	NA	TRBV10-3	TRBJ1-6	CAISDKATSPLHF	TGTGCCATCAGTGACAAAGCTACTTCACCCCTCCACTTT
NA	NA	TRBV30	TRBJ1-6	CAERVGAGASSPLHF	TGTGCCGAGAGAGTGGGGGCAGGTGCGAGTTCACCCCTCCACTTT
NA	NA	TRBV6-1	TRBJ1-1	CASSEGALNERAFF	TGTGCCAGCAGTGAAGGAGCCCTCAACGAAAGGGCTTTCTTT
TRBD1	NA	TRBV7-2	TRBJ1-5	CASSRTGVYSNQPQHF	TGTGCCAGCAGCCGAACAGGGGTATATAGCAATCAGCCCCAGCATTTT
TRBD1	once	TRBV11-2	TRBJ1-4	CASSPLLGQGHEKLFF	TGTGCCAGCAGCCCTTTACTGGGACAGGGTCATGAAAAACTGTTTTTT
NA	once	TRBV4-1	TRBJ2-5	CASSQGTQRKETQYF	TGCGCCAGCAGCCAAGGGACCCAAAGAAAGGAGACCCAGTACTTC
NA	NA	TRBV29-1	TRBJ1-5	CSVAGSSNQPQHF	TGCAGCGTTGCCGGGTCCAGCAATCAGCCCCAGCATTTT
NA	NA	TRBV6-6	TRBJ1-2	CASFASAISDYGYTF	TGTGCCAGCTTTGCCTCGGCTATCTCCGACTATGGCTACACCTTC
NA	NA	TRBV27	TRBJ1-5	CASKTEGQPQHF	TGTGCCAGCAAGACAGAGGGTCAGCCCCAGCATTTT
TRBD1	once	TRBV2	TRBJ2-7	CASSQTGGNHEQYF	TGTGCCAGCAGCCAGACAGGGGGCAACCACGAGCAGTACTTC
NA	NA	TRBV5-8	TRBJ1-1	CASSRPGRRNTEAFF	TGTGCCAGCAGTCGACCGGGGAGGCGGAACACTGAAGCTTTCTTT
TRBD1	NA	TRBV7-9	TRBJ2-4	CASSLRQGRAKNIQYF	TGTGCCAGCAGCTTGAGACAGGGACGGGCCAAAAACATTCAGTACTTC
NA	NA	TRBV9	TRBJ2-3	CASSPWGSPDTQYF	TGTGCCAGCAGCCCCTGGGGCTCCCCAGATACGCAGTATTTT
NA	NA	TRBV6-5	TRBJ2-1	CASSPHQGSYNEQFF	TGTGCCAGCAGTCCCCATCAAGGGTCCTACAATGAGCAGTTCTTC
TRBD1	NA	TRBV29-1	TRBJ1-2	CSAGPGQGSYGYTF	TGCAGCGCCGGTCCCGGACAGGGGAGCTATGGCTACACCTTC
TRBD1	NA	TRBV4-3	TRBJ1-2	CASSRHRGLDYGYTF	TGCGCCAGCAGCCGTCATAGGGGGCTCGACTATGGCTACACCTTC
TRBD1	NA	TRBV7-9	TRBJ1-6	CASSLRGTGVNSPLHF	TGTGCCAGCAGCTTACGTGGGACAGGGGTTAATTCACCCCTCCACTTT
NA	NA	TRBV7-9	TRBJ2-5	CASSFWAEPQETQYF	TGTGCCAGCAGCTTTTGGGCAGAACCCCAAGAGACCCAGTACTTC
TRBD1	NA	TRBV5-1	TRBJ1-1	CASSAYLQGAEAFF	TGCGCCAGCAGCGCTTATTTACAGGGGGCTGAAGCTTTCTTT
NA	NA	TRBV5-6	TRBJ2-7	CASSMVGVAYEQYF	TGTGCCAGCAGTATGGTGGGGGTGGCCTACGAGCAGTACTTC
NA	once	TRBV7-9	TRBJ2-5	CASSLEVGAEETQYF	TGTGCCAGCAGCTTAGAGGTGGGGGCTGAAGAGACCCAGTACTTC
TRBD1	few	TRBV19	TRBJ1-6	CASATGSVNSPLHF	TGTGCCAGTGCGACAGGGTCGGTGAATTCACCCCTCCACTTT
NA	NA	TRBV12-1	TRBJ1-1	CASSRLGGMNTEAFF	TGTGCCAGCAGTAGGTTAGGGGGCATGAACACTGAAGCTTTCTTT
NA	NA	TRBV19	TRBJ2-7	CASSAYMDSYEQYF	TGTGCCAGTAGTGCCTACATGGACTCCTACGAGCAGTACTTC
NA	NA	TRBV6-5	TRBJ2-6	CASSTGANVLTF	TGTGCCAGCAGTACCGGGGCCAACGTCCTGACTTTC
TRBD1	once	TRBV27	TRBJ2-1	CASSLTGTGLYNEQFF	TGTGCCAGCAGTTTAACGGGGACAGGGTTGTACAATGAGCAGTTCTTC
NA	NA	TRBV27	TRBJ1-1	CASSLSAVIKDTEAFF	TGTGCCAGCAGTTTATCGGCGGTCATTAAGGACACTGAAGCTTTCTTT
NA	NA	TRBV11-3	TRBJ2-7	CASSPRGPSSYEQYF	TGTGCCAGCAGCCCGCGGGGCCCGAGCTCCTACGAGCAGTACTTC
NA	NA	TRBV4-3	TRBJ1-1	CASSPEGSYRPEAFF	TGCGCCAGCAGCCCCGAAGGATCTTATAGGCCTGAAGCTTTCTTT